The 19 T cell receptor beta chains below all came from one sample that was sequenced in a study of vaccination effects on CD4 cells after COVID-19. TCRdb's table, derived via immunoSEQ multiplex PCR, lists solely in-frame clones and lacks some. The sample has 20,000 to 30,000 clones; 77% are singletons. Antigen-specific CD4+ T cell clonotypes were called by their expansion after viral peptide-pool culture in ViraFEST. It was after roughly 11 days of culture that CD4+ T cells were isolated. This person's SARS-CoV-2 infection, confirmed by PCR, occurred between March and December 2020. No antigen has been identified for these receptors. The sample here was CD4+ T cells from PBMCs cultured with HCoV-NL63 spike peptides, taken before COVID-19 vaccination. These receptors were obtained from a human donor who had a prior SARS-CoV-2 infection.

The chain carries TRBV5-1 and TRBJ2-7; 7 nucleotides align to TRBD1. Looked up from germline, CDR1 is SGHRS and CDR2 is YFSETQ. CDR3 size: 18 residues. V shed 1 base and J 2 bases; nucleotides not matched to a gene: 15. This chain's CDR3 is CASSLRSATGLRPYEQYF. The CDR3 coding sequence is TGCGCCAGCAGCTTGAGGTCTGCGACAGGGCTAAGGCCCTACGAGCAGTACTTC.

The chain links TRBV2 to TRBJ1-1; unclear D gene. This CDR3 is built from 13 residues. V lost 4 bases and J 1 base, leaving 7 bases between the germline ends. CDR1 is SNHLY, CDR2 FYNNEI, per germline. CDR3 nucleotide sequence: TGTGCCAGCAGTGTGTCTGAGAACACTGAAGCTTTCTTT. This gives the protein CASSVSENTEAFF.

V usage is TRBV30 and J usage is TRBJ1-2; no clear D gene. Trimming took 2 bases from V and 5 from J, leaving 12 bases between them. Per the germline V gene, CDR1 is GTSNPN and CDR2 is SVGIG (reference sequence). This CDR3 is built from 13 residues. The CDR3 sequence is CAWSNGRVYGYTF. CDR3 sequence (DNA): TGTGCCTGGAGTAACGGACGAGTATATGGCTACACCTTC.

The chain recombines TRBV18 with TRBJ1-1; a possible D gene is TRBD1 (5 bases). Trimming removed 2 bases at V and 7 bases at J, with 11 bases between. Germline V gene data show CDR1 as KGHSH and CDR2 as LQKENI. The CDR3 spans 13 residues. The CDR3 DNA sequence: TGTGCCAGCTCACCAACGACAGAGGTTGAAGCTTTCTTT. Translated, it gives CASSPTTEVEAFF.

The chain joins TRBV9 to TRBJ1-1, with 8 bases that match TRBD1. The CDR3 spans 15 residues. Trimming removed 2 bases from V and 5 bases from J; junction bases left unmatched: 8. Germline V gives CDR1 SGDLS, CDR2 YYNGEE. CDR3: CASSVNGQGGTEAFF. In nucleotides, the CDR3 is TGTGCCAGCAGCGTTAATGGACAGGGTGGAACTGAAGCTTTCTTT.

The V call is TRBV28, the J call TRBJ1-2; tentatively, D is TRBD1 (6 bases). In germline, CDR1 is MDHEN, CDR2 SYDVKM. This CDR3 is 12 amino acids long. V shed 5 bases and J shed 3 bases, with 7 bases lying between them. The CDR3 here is CASSTGYYGYTF. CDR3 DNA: TGTGCCAGCAGTACAGGGTACTATGGCTACACCTTC.

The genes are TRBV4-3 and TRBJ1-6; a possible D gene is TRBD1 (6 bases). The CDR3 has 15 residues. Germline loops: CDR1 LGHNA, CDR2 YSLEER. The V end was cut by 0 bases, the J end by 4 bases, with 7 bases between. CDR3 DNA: TGCGCCAGCAGCCAAGATACAGGGTATAATTCACCCCTCCACTTT. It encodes CASSQDTGYNSPLHF.

CDR3 DNA: TGCGCCAGCAGCTCAGCTTTTAGGGGAGGCCCCGGAAACACCATATATTTT. Translation gives CASSSAFRGGPGNTIYF. The V gene is TRBV5-1, the J gene TRBJ1-3; possibly TRBD1 for D (5 bases). Germline CDR1 SGHRS, CDR2 YFSETQ. The CDR3 totals 17 residues. V lost 3 bases and J lost 4, with 20 bases in between.

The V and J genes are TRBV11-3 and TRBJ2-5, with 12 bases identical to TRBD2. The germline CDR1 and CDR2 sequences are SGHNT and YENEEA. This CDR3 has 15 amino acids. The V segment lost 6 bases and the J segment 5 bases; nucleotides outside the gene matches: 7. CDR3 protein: CASSSGLAGLETQYF. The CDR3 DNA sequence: TGTGCCAGCAGTTCCGGACTAGCGGGATTGGAGACCCAGTACTTC.

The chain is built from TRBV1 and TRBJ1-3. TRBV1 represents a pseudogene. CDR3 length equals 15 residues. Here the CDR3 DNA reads TGCACCCCAAGCGGGGGGACAGGGCCCAGAAGGACCATATATTTT. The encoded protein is CTPSGGTGPRRTIYF.

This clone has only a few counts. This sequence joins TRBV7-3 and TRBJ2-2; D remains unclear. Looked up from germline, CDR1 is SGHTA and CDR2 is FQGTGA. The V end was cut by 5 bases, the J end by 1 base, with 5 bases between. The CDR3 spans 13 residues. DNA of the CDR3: TGTGCCAGCAGCCTACTGAACACCGGGGAGCTGTTTTTT. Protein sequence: CASSLLNTGELFF.

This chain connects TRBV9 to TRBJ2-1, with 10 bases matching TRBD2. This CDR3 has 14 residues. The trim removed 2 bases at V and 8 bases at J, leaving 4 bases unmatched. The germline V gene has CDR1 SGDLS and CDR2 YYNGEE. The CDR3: CASSVSGGAYEQFF. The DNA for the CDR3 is TGTGCCAGCAGCGTGAGCGGGGGGGCCTATGAGCAGTTCTTC.

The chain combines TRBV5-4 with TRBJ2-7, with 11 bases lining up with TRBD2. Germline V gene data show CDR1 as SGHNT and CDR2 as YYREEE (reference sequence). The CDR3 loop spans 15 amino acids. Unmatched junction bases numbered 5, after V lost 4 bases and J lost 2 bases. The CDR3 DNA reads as TGTGCCAGCAGCGCGACTAGCGGGGCGACCTACGAGCAGTACTTC. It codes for CASSATSGATYEQYF.

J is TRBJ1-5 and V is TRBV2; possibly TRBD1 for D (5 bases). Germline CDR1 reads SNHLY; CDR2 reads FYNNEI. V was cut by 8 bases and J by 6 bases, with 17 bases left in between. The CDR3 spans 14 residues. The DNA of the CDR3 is TGTGCCAGCGTGGACAAGAGTGAGGGTCAGCCCCAGCATTTT. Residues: CASVDKSEGQPQHF. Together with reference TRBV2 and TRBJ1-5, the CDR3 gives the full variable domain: EPEVTQTPSHQVTQMGQEVILRCVPISNHLYFYWYRQILGQKVEFLVSFYNNEISEKSEIFDDQFSVERPDGSNFTLKIRSTKLEDSAMYFCASVDKSEGQPQHFGDGTRLSIL.

In DNA, the CDR3 is TGTGCCAGCAGCGCCGCGGGCGGGGCAACAGATACGCAGTATTTT. Translated, it gives CASSAAGGATDTQYF. J is TRBJ2-3 and V is TRBV11-2; D possibly corresponds to TRBD2 (6 bases). The CDR3 is made up of 15 amino acids. CDR1 is SGHAT and CDR2 is FQNNGV in the germline V gene. V lost 5 bases to trimming and J lost 3 bases, with 15 bases between them.

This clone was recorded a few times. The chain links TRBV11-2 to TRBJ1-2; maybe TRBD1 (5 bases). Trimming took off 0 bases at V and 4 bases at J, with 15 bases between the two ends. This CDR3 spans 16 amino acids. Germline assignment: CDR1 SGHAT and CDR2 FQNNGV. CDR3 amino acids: CASSLDFRGQGYGYTF. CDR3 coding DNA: TGTGCCAGCAGCTTAGATTTCAGAGGGCAGGGCTATGGCTACACCTTC.

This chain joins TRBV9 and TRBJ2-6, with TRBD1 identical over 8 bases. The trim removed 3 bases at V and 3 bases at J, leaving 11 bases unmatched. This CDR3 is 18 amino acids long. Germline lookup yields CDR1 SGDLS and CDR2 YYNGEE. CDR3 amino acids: CASSALQGGHFGANVLTF. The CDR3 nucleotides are TGTGCCAGCAGCGCACTACAGGGGGGTCACTTTGGGGCCAACGTCCTGACTTTC.

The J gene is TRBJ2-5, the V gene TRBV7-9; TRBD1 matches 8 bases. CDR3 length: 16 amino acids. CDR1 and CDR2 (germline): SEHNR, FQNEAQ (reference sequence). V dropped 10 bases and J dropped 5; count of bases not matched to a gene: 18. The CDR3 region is CATENTGTGSLETQYF. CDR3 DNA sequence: TGTGCCACCGAAAATACCGGGACAGGTTCTTTGGAGACCCAGTACTTC.

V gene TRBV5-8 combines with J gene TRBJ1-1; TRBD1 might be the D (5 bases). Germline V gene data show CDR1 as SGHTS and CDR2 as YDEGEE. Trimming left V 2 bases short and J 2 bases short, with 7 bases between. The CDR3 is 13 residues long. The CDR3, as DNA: TGTGCCAGCAGCTTTAGGGGTAACACTGAAGCTTTCTTT. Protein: CASSFRGNTEAFF.